This T cell receptor beta chain is from a study of T cell responses to AZD1222 COVID-19 vaccine. Study results and caveats: Reportedly, nearly half the spike-specific TCRs target unmutated variant regions. Most donors were white British and more were female, and clonal diversity was possibly underestimated.

V was pared by 5 bases and J by 7 bases, with 20 bases between. The CDR3 loop spans 15 amino acids. Germline V gene lookup returns CDR1 MNHEY and CDR2 SVGEGT. The assay was immunoSEQ multiplex PCR, and TCRdb's table has in-frame clones only and misses some. Among 55,000 to 90,000 clones, 80% to 90% were seen once, and the ten largest hold about 5.8%. Of note for this clone: Its antigen is still unknown.

The source of this sequence is an adult in good health. The rearrangement links TRBV6-2 or TRBV6-3 to TRBJ1-2; D perhaps matches TRBD1 (6 bases). Sequenced material: peripheral blood, taken on day 0 of AZD1222 vaccination. CDR3 loop: CASSHDPDSLVGYTF. DNA for the CDR3: TGTGCCAGCAGTCACGACCCGGACAGTCTTGTTGGCTACACCTTC.